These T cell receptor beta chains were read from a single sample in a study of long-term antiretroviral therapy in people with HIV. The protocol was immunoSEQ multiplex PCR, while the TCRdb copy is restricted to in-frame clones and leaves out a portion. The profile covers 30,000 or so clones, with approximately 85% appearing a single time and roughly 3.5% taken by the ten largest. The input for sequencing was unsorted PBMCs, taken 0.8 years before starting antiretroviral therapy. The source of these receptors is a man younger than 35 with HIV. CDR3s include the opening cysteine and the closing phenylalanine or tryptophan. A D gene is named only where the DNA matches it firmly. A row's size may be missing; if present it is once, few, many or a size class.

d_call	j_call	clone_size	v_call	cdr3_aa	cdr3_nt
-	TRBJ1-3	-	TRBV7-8	CASSSTQEERNTIYF	TGTGCCAGCAGTTCTACCCAGGAAGAGAGAAACACCATATATTTT
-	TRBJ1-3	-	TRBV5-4	CASSLLSESSGNTIYF	TGTGCCAGCAGCTTATTAAGCGAAAGCTCTGGAAACACCATATATTTT
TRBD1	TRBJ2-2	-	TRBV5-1	CASSLGAGGTGELFF	TGCGCCAGCAGCTTGGGAGCAGGGGGCACCGGGGAGCTGTTTTTT
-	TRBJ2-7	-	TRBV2	CASSDGRPIDEQYF	TGTGCCAGCAGTGACGGTAGGCCTATCGACGAGCAGTACTTC
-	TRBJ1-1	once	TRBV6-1	CASSEAPMGWPNTEAFF	TGTGCCAGCAGTGAAGCCCCGATGGGCTGGCCGAACACTGAAGCTTTCTTT
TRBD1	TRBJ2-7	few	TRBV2	CASGPRDRVGEQYF	TGTGCCAGCGGACCCCGGGACAGGGTGGGCGAGCAGTACTTC
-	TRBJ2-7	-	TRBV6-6	CASSYSWTSEQYF	TGTGCCAGCAGTTACAGTTGGACCTCCGAGCAGTACTTC
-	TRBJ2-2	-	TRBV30	CACWGGARGELFF	TGTGCCTGTTGGGGGGGGGCGCGCGGGGAGCTGTTTTTT
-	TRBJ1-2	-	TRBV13	CASSSTDRLDGYTF	TGTGCCAGCAGCTCCACCGACAGGTTAGATGGCTACACCTTC
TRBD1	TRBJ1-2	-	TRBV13	CASSLRQGSFDYGYTF	TGTGCCAGCAGCTTACGACAGGGATCTTTTGACTATGGCTACACCTTC
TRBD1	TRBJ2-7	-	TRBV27	CASKGAWYEQYF	TGTGCCAGCAAGGGGGCGTGGTACGAGCAGTACTTC
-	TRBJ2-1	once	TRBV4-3	CASSQLPGAPSYNEQFF	TGCGCCAGCAGCCAACTCCCGGGGGCCCCCTCCTACAATGAGCAGTTCTTC
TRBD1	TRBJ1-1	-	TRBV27	CASSLIGTGNTEAFF	TGTGCCAGCAGTCTAATCGGGACAGGGAACACTGAAGCTTTCTTT
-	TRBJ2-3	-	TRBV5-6	CASSFVGSTDTQYF	TGTGCCAGCAGCTTCGTCGGGAGCACAGATACGCAGTATTTT
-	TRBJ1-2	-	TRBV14	CASSKRDRYTF	TGTGCCAGCAGCAAGCGGGACCGCTACACCTTC
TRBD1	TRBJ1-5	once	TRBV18	CASSPTGGKGYSNQPQHF	TGTGCCAGCTCACCGACAGGGGGCAAGGGATATAGCAATCAGCCCCAGCATTTT
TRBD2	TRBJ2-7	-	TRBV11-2	CASSSGLGGTYEQYF	TGTGCCAGCAGCTCCGGACTAGGCGGGACCTACGAGCAGTACTTC
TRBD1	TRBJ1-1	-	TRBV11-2	CASSLSGGTEAFF	TGTGCCAGCAGCCTTTCAGGGGGCACTGAAGCTTTCTTT
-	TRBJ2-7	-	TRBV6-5	CASSYNGQPHF	TGTGCCAGCAGTTACAATGGACAGCCGCACTTC
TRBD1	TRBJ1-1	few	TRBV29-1	CSVEETRGDTEAFF	TGCAGCGTTGAAGAGACCAGGGGGGACACTGAAGCTTTCTTT
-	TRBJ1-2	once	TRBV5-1	CASSFQGGVSYGYTF	TGCGCCAGCAGCTTCCAGGGAGGGGTTAGCTATGGCTACACCTTC
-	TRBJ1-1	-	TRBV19	CASRNTGNTEAFF	TGTGCCAGTAGGAATACCGGGAACACTGAAGCTTTCTTT
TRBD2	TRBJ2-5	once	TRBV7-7	CASSLAGREETQYF	TGTGCTAGCAGCTTGGCAGGGAGGGAGGAGACCCAGTACTTC
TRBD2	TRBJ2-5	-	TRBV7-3	CASSLLAGAGETQYF	TGTGCCAGCAGCCTGCTAGCGGGGGCCGGGGAGACCCAGTACTTC
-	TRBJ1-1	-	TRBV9	CASSVAGKAEAFF	TGTGCCAGCAGCGTAGCGGGGAAGGCTGAAGCTTTCTTT
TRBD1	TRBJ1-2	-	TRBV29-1	CSTSHRDRGLGGYTF	TGCAGCACATCCCACCGGGACAGGGGGCTTGGTGGCTACACCTTC
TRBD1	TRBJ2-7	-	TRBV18	CASSPEGAAGGFWEQYF	TGTGCCAGCTCACCAGAAGGTGCGGCAGGGGGCTTCTGGGAGCAGTACTTC
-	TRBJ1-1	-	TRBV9	CASSEELSGRAFF	TGTGCCAGCAGCGAAGAACTTAGTGGGAGAGCTTTCTTT
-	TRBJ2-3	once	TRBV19	CASSIGPRTGTDTQYF	TGTGCCAGTAGTATAGGACCCAGGACAGGCACAGATACGCAGTATTTT
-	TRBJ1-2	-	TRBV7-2	CASSLDTGPYGYTF	TGTGCCAGCAGCTTAGACACGGGACCCTATGGCTACACCTTC
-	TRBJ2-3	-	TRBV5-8	CASSQGDSDTQYF	TGTGCCAGCAGTCAGGGGGACTCAGATACGCAGTATTTT
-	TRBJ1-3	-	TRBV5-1	CASSLGGGHLLRSSGNTIYF	TGCGCCAGCAGCTTGGGCGGGGGACACCTCCTCCGCTCCTCTGGAAACACCATATATTTT
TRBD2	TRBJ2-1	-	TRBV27	CASSFSPSGSYNEQFF	TGTGCCAGCAGTTTCTCACCTAGCGGGAGCTACAATGAGCAGTTCTTC
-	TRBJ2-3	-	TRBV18	CASSPGDGGYTDTQYF	TGTGCCAGCTCCCCAGGGGACGGCGGATACACAGATACGCAGTATTTT
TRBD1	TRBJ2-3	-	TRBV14	CASSQVQGLLLAQDTQYF	TGTGCCAGCAGCCAAGTACAGGGGTTGTTGCTAGCACAAGATACGCAGTATTTT
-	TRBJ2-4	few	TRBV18	CASSKLGQNIQYF	TGTGCCAGCTCAAAGTTAGGACAAAACATTCAGTACTTC
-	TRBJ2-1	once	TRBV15	CATSTDGYNEQFF	TGTGCCACCAGCACGGACGGCTACAATGAGCAGTTCTTC
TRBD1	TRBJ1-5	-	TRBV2	CAIRQGSDQPQHF	TGTGCCATCCGACAGGGAAGCGATCAGCCCCAGCATTTT
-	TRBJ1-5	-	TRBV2	CASSPGNQPQHF	TGTGCCAGCAGCCCTGGGAATCAGCCCCAGCATTTT
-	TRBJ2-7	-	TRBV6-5	CASSYSMDTSYEQYF	TGTGCCAGCAGTTACTCGATGGACACGTCCTACGAGCAGTACTTC
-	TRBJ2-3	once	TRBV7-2	CASSLVRSSTDTQYF	TGTGCCAGCAGCTTAGTCAGATCTAGCACAGATACGCAGTATTTT
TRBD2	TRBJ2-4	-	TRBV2	CASSVTRGGNDIQYF	TGTGCCAGCAGTGTAACGCGGGGGGGCAATGACATTCAGTACTTC